The clone carrying this T cell receptor beta chain was counted a single time. Antigen specificity is unknown. This record comes from a study of shared clonotypes between healthy human individuals. Study at large: The people who gave samples were a couple of women and a few men aged 18 to 49.

Whole-study findings and limits: Few donors limited the genetic and exposure-history diversity represented. Generation of non-shared clonotypes was less probable than generation of clonotypes shared by all four donors.

The CDR3 is 11 residues long. CDR1 SGHKS and CDR2 YYEKEE come from the germline V gene (reference sequence). V lost 2 bases, J lost 5 bases, and 4 bases lay in between. TCRdb's table, derived via immunoSEQ multiplex PCR, lists solely in-frame clones and lacks some. This table holds roughly 2 million clones, more than 90% found once. Sample: naive CD4+ T cells sorted from blood. Subset: CD45RA+ positively selected. This receptor was taken from a man aged 18 to 30 in good health. The V call is TRBV5-5, the J call TRBJ1-1; D is ambiguous. DNA for the CDR3: TGTGCCAGCAGCTTCGGGACTGAAGCTTTCTTT. It yields the protein CASSFGTEAFF. The variable domain in full, completed from reference TRBV5-5 and TRBJ1-1, reads DAGVTQSPTHLIKTRGQQVTLRCSPISGHKSVSWYQQVLGQGPQFIFQYYEKEERGRGNFPDRFSARQFPNYSSELNVNALLLGDSALYLCASSFGTEAFFGQGTRLTVV.